Sequencing of this TCR beta chain was carried out in a study of T cells in Graves' hyperthyroidism and ophthalmopathy. Using RNA transcripts as the source, TCR beta CDR3 regions were amplified. HTBI primers were employed in a first-round RT-PCR of the TCR CDR3. MiXCR, applied by TCRdb to the multiplex PCR reads, yields one record per CDR3 protein. The sample contains under 400,000 distinct CDR3 sequences, 13% to 15% of which appear only once. The trim removed 2 bases at V and 4 bases at J, leaving 8 bases unmatched. Germline loops: CDR1 MNHEY, CDR2 SVGAGI. This CDR3 is 16 amino acids long. This clonotype has more than one count but fewer than ten. Its antigen is unknown. Study-level findings and limits: The majority of expanded thyroid clonotypes above 0.001 also appeared in blood.

V usage is TRBV6-5 and J usage is TRBJ2-7; 10 bases are a match to TRBD1. The sequenced sample consisted of blood. The TCR sequence derives from a woman between 55 and 75 years old with Graves' ophthalmopathy. The CDR3 here is CASSYNRDRGGYEQYF. The CDR3 DNA sequence: TGTGCCAGCAGTTACAACCGGGACAGGGGAGGGTACGAGCAGTACTTC.